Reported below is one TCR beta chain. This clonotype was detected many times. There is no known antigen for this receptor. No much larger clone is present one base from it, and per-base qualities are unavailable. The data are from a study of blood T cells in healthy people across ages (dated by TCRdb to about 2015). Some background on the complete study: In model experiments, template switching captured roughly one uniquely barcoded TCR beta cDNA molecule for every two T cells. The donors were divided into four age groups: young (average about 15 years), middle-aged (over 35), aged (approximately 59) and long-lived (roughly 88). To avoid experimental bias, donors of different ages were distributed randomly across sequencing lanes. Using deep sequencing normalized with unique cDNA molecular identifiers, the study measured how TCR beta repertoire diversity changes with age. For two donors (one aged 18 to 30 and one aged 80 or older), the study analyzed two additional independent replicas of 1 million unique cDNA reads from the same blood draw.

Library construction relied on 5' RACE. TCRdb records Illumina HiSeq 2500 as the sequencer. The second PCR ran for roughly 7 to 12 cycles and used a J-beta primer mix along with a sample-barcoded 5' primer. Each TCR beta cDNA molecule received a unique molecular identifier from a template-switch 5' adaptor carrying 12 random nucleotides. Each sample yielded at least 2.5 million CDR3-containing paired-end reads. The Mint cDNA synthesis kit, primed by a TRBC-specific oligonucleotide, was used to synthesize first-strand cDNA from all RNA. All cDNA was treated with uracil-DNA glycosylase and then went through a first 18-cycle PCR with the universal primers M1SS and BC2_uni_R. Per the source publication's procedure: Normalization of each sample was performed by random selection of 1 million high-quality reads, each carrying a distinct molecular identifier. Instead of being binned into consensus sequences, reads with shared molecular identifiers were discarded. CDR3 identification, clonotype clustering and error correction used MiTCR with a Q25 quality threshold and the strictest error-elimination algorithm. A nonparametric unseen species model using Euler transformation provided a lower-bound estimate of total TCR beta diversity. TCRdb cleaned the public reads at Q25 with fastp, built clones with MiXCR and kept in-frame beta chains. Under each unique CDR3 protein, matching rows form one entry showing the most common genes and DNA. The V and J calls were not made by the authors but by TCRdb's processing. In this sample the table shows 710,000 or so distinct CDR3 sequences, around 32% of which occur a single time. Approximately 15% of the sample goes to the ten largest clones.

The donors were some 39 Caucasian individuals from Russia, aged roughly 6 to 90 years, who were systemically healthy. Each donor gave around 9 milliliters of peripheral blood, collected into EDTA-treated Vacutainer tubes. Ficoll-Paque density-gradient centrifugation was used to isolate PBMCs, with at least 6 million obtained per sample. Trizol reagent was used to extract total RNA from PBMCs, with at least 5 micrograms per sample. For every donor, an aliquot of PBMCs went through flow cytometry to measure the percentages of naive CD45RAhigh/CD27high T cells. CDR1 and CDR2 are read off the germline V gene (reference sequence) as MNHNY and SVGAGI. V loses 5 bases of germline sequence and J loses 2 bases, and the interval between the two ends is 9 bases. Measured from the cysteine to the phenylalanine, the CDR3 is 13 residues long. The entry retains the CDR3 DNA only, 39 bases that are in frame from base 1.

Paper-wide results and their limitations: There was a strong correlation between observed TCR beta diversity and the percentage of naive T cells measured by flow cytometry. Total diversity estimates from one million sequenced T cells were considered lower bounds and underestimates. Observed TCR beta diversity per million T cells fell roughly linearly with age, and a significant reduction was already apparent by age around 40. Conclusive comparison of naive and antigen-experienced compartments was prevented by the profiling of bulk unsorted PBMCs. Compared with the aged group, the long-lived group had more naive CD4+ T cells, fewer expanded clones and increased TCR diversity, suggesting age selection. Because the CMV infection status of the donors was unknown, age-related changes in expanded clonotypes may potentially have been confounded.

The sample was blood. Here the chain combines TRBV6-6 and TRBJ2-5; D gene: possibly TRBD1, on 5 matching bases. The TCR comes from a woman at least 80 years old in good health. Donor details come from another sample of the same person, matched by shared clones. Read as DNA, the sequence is TGTGCCAGCAGTCCCTACAGGCAAGAGACCCAGTACTTC. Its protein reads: CASSPYRQETQYF.